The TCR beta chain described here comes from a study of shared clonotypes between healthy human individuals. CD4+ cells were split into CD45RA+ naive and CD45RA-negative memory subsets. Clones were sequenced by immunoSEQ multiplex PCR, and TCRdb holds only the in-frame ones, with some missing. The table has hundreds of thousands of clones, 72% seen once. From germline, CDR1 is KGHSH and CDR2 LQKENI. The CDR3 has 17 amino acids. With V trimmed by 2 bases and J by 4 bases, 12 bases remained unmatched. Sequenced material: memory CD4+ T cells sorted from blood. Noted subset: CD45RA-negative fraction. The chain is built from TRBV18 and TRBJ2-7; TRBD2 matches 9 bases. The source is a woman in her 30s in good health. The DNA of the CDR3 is TGTGCCAGCTCACCAACCGGGTCTGCGGGAGGGTATTACGAGCAGTACTTC. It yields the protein CASSPTGSAGGYYEQYF. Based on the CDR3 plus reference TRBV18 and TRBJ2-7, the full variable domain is NAGVMQNPRHLVRRRGQEARLRCSPMKGHSHVYWYRQLPEEGLKFMVYLQKENIIDESGMPKERFSAEFPKEGPSILRIQQVVRGDSAAYFCASSPTGSAGGYYEQYFGPGTRLTVT.